The 25 T cell receptor beta chains given below trace back to one sample, sequenced in a study of T cell changes during pregnancy in multiple sclerosis. Assay: immunoSEQ multiplex PCR; the TCRdb copy retains only in-frame clones and omits some. The repertoire includes 70,000 to 95,000 clones, around 92% of them detected once, and around 2.3% sits in the top ten. This sample comprised peripheral blood, obtained in the third trimester of pregnancy. The receptor set was obtained from a female donor with multiple sclerosis, enrolled in a pregnancy study.

The gene calls are TRBV28 and TRBJ2-7, with D maybe TRBD1 (5 bases). The CDR3 is made up of 19 amino acids. Deletions cut 0 bases from V and 5 bases from J, with 26 bases between. Germline V gene sequence: CDR1 MDHEN, CDR2 SYDVKM. CDR3: CASSLWTVVPLRSGDEQYF. In nucleotides, the CDR3 is TGTGCCAGCAGTTTATGGACAGTAGTACCCCTAAGGAGTGGAGACGAGCAGTACTTC.

The V and J genes are TRBV27 and TRBJ2-2, with a weak D call TRBD2 (6 bases). Germline assignment: CDR1 MNHEY and CDR2 SMNVEV (reference sequence). This CDR3 is built from 14 residues. V was shortened by 2 bases and J by 6 bases, with 10 bases between the two germline ends. The CDR3 DNA reads TGTGCCAGCAGTTTACTCGGGGAGGCCGGGGAGCTGTTTTTT. It specifies CASSLLGEAGELFF.

This rearrangement joins TRBV13 to TRBJ2-1; no clear D gene. The CDR3 extends over 15 amino acids. The V gene lost 1 base and the J gene lost 4 bases, with 11 bases spanning the gap. Germline V lookup: CDR1 PRHDT, CDR2 FYEKMQ (reference sequence). CDR3 DNA: TGTGCCAGCAGCTTAGAGTTAGCTGGTTACAATGAGCAGTTCTTC. Protein product: CASSLELAGYNEQFF.

The chain carries TRBV18 and TRBJ1-1, with D unclear. V was cut by 6 bases and J by 1 base, with 12 bases left in between. CDR1 is KGHSH, CDR2 LQKENI, per germline. The CDR3 has 14 amino acids. The CDR3 DNA reads as TGTGCCAGCTCCCGGACTACCACGAACACTGAAGCTTTCTTT. Protein sequence: CASSRTTTNTEAFF.

Only a few counts were recorded for this clone. This chain links TRBV5-1 with TRBJ1-1, with D perhaps TRBD1 (6 bases). CDR1 SGHRS and CDR2 YFSETQ come from the germline V gene. The germline V and J ends were trimmed by 1 base and 1 base, with 11 bases remaining between them. CDR3 length: 15 residues. The CDR3 loop reads CASSLTGLENTEAFF. The CDR3 bases are TGCGCCAGCAGCTTGACAGGGCTTGAGAACACTGAAGCTTTCTTT.

V gene TRBV5-1 combines with J gene TRBJ2-3, with D perhaps matching TRBD2 (6 bases). Deletions cut 3 bases from V and 4 bases from J, with 6 bases between. CDR1 is SGHRS, CDR2 YFSETQ, per germline. This CDR3 region has 12 residues. The CDR3 sequence: CASSWGADTQYF. The CDR3 DNA reads TGCGCCAGCAGCTGGGGGGCAGATACGCAGTATTTT.

The V gene is TRBV28, the J gene TRBJ1-4; perhaps TRBD1 as D (5 bases). V gave up 3 bases and J gave up 7 bases, with 6 bases separating them. The CDR3 has 12 residues. Germline lookup yields CDR1 MDHEN and CDR2 SYDVKM. CDR3 in amino acids: CASSLGGEKLFF. For the CDR3, the DNA is TGTGCCAGCAGTTTGGGGGGTGAAAAACTGTTTTTT.

A single count supports this clone. This rearrangement joins TRBV21-1 to TRBJ2-7; the table's D call, TRBD2, has no DNA check behind it. TRBV21-1 constitutes a pseudogene. CDR3 length equals 13 residues. CDR3 amino acids: CASSKILFYEQYF. The CDR3 DNA reads TGTGCCAGCAGCAAAATACTGTTCTACGAGCAGTACTTC.

The V gene is TRBV14, the J gene TRBJ2-7, with a possible D match to TRBD2 (6 bases). Germline CDR1 and CDR2: SGHDN and FVKESK. Between the trimmed V and J ends, which lost 4 bases and 4 bases, there was a span of 14 bases. This CDR3 region has 14 residues. The CDR3 DNA sequence: TGTGCCAGCAGCCCGGGAGATATCATGTACGAGCAGTACTTC. It translates to CASSPGDIMYEQYF.

V is TRBV2 and J is TRBJ1-2, with D hard to call. Trimming stripped 2 bases from V and 7 bases from J, with 17 bases between. Per the germline V gene, CDR1 is SNHLY and CDR2 is FYNNEI. This CDR3 region has 15 residues. The CDR3 spells CASSEPGLPHPGYTF. CDR3 coding DNA: TGTGCCAGCAGTGAACCCGGACTGCCCCACCCTGGCTACACCTTC.

J is TRBJ2-7 and V is TRBV5-4, with D possibly being TRBD2 (7 bases). This CDR3 has 14 residues. The V and J ends lost 0 bases and 4 bases respectively, with 11 bases between them. CDR1 SGHNT and CDR2 YYREEE come from the germline V gene (reference sequence). CDR3 in DNA: TGTGCCAGCAGCTTGGACGGGGGGCCGTACGAGCAGTACTTC. Protein sequence: CASSLDGGPYEQYF. Looking up the rest from reference TRBV5-4 and TRBJ2-7 gives the full variable domain: ETGVTQSPTHLIKTRGQQVTLRCSSQSGHNTVSWYQQALGQGPQFIFQYYREEENGRGNFPPRFSGLQFPNYSSELNVNALELDDSALYLCASSLDGGPYEQYFGPGTRLTVT.

The chain is built from TRBV5-1 and TRBJ2-2; D is ambiguous. The CDR3 has 14 residues. The germline V gene encodes CDR1 SGHRS and CDR2 YFSETQ. V was pared by 3 bases and J by 2 bases, with 8 bases between. This CDR3 reads CASSSTLNTGELFF. The CDR3 DNA reads TGCGCCAGCAGCTCGACATTAAACACCGGGGAGCTGTTTTTT. Combining the CDR3 with reference TRBV5-1 and TRBJ2-2 gives the whole variable domain KAGVTQTPRYLIKTRGQQVTLSCSPISGHRSVSWYQQTPGQGLQFLFEYFSETQRNKGNFPGRFSGRQFSNSRSEMNVSTLELGDSALYLCASSSTLNTGELFFGEGSRLTVL.

In DNA form, the CDR3 reads TGTGCCAGCAGCTTTTCGGGGTTGAACACTGAAGCTTTCTTT. Its protein is CASSFSGLNTEAFF. This chain joins TRBV7-2 and TRBJ1-1; D uncertain. CDR3 length: 14 amino acids. V was shortened by 3 bases and J by 0 bases, with 8 bases between the two germline ends. The V gene's germline CDR1 is SGHTA and CDR2 FQGNSA. Combining the CDR3 with reference TRBV7-2 and TRBJ1-1 gives the whole variable domain GAGVSQSPSNKVTEKGKDVELRCDPISGHTALYWYRQSLGQGLEFLIYFQGNSAPDKSGLPSDRFSAERTGGSVSTLTIQRTQQEDSAVYLCASSFSGLNTEAFFGQGTRLTVV.

The chain links TRBV6-7 to TRBJ1-2; possible D gene TRBD1, 6 bases. TRBV6-7 is sorted into the ORF group, with uncertain function. This CDR3 has 17 residues. Trimming left V 6 bases short and J 1 base short, with 21 bases between. This CDR3 reads CASSPSGGRGGNYGYTF. DNA for the CDR3: TGTGCCAGCAGCCCAAGCGGGGGGCGGGGCGGTAACTATGGCTACACCTTC.

The gene calls are TRBV28 and TRBJ2-7; D is possibly TRBD2 (6 bases). V lost 3 bases and J 5 bases, leaving 17 bases between the germline ends. Looked up from germline, CDR1 is MDHEN and CDR2 is SYDVKM. The CDR3 is made up of 15 amino acids. The CDR3: CASSLFGGYQNEQYF. CDR3 coding DNA: TGTGCCAGCAGTTTGTTCGGAGGGTACCAAAACGAGCAGTACTTC. The variable domain in full, with the rest retrieved from reference TRBV28 and TRBJ2-7, is DVKVTQSSRYLVKRTGEKVFLECVQDMDHENMFWYRQDPGLGLRLIYFSYDVKMKEKGDIPEGYSVSREKKERFSLILESASTNQTSMYLCASSLFGGYQNEQYFGPGTRLTVT.

V usage is TRBV19 and J usage is TRBJ2-4; D uncertain. This CDR3 is built from 14 residues. Trimming removed 7 bases at V and 1 base at J, with 11 bases between. Germline loops: CDR1 LNHDA, CDR2 SQIVND (reference sequence). This CDR3 reads CASNSKIAKNIQYF. CDR3 in DNA: TGTGCCAGTAACTCCAAAATTGCCAAAAACATTCAGTACTTC.

The V and J genes are TRBV9 and TRBJ2-3; D gene uncertain. Germline V gene sequence: CDR1 SGDLS, CDR2 YYNGEE. The CDR3 has 12 residues. V lost 0 bases, J lost 6 bases, and 5 bases lay in between. The CDR3 loop reads CASSVGEDTQYF. Written as DNA, the CDR3 is TGTGCCAGCAGCGTAGGTGAGGATACGCAGTATTTT.

The chain uses TRBV27 and TRBJ1-2; 9 bases match TRBD1. The CDR3 is 13 residues long. The junction had 3 bases not matched to a gene; V was cut back by 4 bases and J by 6 bases. CDR1 is MNHEY, CDR2 SMNVEV, per germline (reference sequence). For the CDR3, the DNA is TGTGCCAGCAGTTGGTACAGGGGGCATGGCTACACCTTC. It codes for CASSWYRGHGYTF.

The chain combines TRBV14 with TRBJ1-2; 7 positions agree with TRBD1. V lost 3 bases, J lost 8 bases, and 18 bases stayed unmatched. CDR1 SGHDN and CDR2 FVKESK come from the germline V gene. This CDR3 has 17 amino acids. This CDR3 is CASSQLGRGQRKEGYTF. The CDR3 DNA reads as TGTGCCAGCAGCCAGCTGGGTAGGGGACAGCGAAAGGAGGGCTACACCTTC.

This sequence joins TRBV29-1 and TRBJ2-2; TRBD2 matches at 13 bases. From germline, CDR1 is SQVTM and CDR2 ANQGSEA. With 6 bases clipped from V and 0 bases from J, the junction kept 4 bases outside the gene matches. The CDR3 covers 16 residues. CDR3 nucleotide sequence: TGCAGCGTGGCCGGGACTAGCGGGACGAACACCGGGGAGCTGTTTTTT. It encodes CSVAGTSGTNTGELFF.

This sequence joins TRBV4-2 and TRBJ2-3; D is perhaps TRBD2 (6 bases). The CDR3 runs to 15 residues. CDR1 LGHNA and CDR2 YNFKEQ come from the germline V gene. V gave up 0 bases and J gave up 4 bases, with 11 bases separating them. CDR3 nucleotides: TGTGCCAGCAGCCAAGAGGCTAGCGTGGCAGATACGCAGTATTTT. Protein sequence: CASSQEASVADTQYF.

J is TRBJ2-1 and V is TRBV7-9; a possible D gene is TRBD2 (6 bases). CDR3 length: 14 amino acids. The V and J ends lost 8 bases and 0 bases respectively, with 11 bases between them. Looked up from germline, CDR1 is SEHNR and CDR2 is FQNEAQ (reference sequence). Here the CDR3 DNA reads TGTGCCAGCGGCGGGGTTAGCTCCTACAATGAGCAGTTCTTC. Its protein product is CASGGVSSYNEQFF.

This clone is a singleton in its sample. This chain joins TRBV7-9 and TRBJ2-1; D is unclear. CDR3 length: 11 residues. CDR1 and CDR2 (germline): SEHNR, FQNEAQ (reference sequence). Trimming cost V 2 bases and J 8 bases, with 4 bases left between them. CDR3 residues: CASSLPDEQFF. The CDR3 nucleotides are TGTGCCAGCAGCTTACCCGATGAGCAGTTCTTC.

The chain is built from TRBV29-1 and TRBJ2-1, with TRBD1 matching 8 bases. V trimming: 6 bases; J trimming: 4 bases; junction bases outside the gene matches: 8. The CDR3 loop spans 14 amino acids. CDR1 and CDR2 from the germline V gene are SQVTM and ANQGSEA. CDR3 region: CSVRGTGSYNEQFF. CDR3 in DNA: TGCAGCGTACGAGGGACAGGATCTTACAATGAGCAGTTCTTC.

A single count supports this clone. This chain uses TRBV5-6 with TRBJ2-2; the D is unclear. V gave up 1 base and J gave up 4 bases, with 5 bases separating them. The CDR3 sequence is 13 residues long. The germline V gene encodes CDR1 SGHDT and CDR2 YYEEEE. The CDR3 reads CASSLPGTGELFF. CDR3 in DNA: TGTGCCAGCAGCTTGCCCGGCACCGGGGAGCTGTTTTTT.